Reported below is one T cell receptor beta chain. Its cognate antigen is unknown. Repertoires were generated with immunoSEQ multiplex PCR, while TCRdb's copy carries only in-frame clones and drops some. The data show fewer than 70,000 clones, 75% to 95% seen once. Blood sampling took place at baseline, cycle 4 day 1, and cycle 7 day 1. The germline V gene encodes CDR1 MDHEN and CDR2 SYDVKM. Trimming removed 4 bases from V and 11 bases from J, with 20 bases in between. CDR3 length equals 14 residues. The data originate from a study of OX40 agonist ivuxolimab in advanced cancers. Turning to the study itself: Clinicians treated patients with ivuxolimab, an agonistic anti-OX40 (CD134) antibody.

Study-wide results and caveats: Low normalized T-cell clonal expansion also characterized some of the nonresponders.

The input for sequencing was CD4+ or CD8+ T cells sorted from blood, taken in a trial of the OX40 agonist ivuxolimab. The receptor was isolated from an adult with an advanced solid tumor such as melanoma, head and neck, liver or kidney cancer. The V and J genes are TRBV28 and TRBJ1-1, with a possible D match to TRBD1 (5 bases). The CDR3, as DNA: TGTGCCAGCAGTTCCGCGGGGGGTCAACGGAGGGCTTTCTTT. Its protein is CASSSAGGQRRAFF.